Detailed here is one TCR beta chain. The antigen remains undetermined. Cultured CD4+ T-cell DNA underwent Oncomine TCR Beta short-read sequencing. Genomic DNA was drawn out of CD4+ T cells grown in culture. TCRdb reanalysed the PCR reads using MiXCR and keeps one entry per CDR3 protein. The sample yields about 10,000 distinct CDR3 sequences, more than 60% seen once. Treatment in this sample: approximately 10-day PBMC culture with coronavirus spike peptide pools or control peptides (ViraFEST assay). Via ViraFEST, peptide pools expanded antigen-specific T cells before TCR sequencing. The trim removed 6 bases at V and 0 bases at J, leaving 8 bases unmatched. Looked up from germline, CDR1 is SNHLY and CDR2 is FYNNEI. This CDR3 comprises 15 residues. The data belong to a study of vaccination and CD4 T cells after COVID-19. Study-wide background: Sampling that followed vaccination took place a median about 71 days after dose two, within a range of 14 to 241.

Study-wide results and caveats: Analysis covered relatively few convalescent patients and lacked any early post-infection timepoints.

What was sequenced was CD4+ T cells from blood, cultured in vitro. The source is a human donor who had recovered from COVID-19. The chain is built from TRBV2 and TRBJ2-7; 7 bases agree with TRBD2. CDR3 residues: CASSPYGGGSYEQYF. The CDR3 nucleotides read TGTGCCAGCAGCCCCTATGGCGGGGGCTCCTACGAGCAGTACTTC.